The 5 T cell receptor beta chains reported below all come from one sample, sequenced in a study of shared clonotypes between healthy human individuals. Assay used: immunoSEQ multiplex PCR; TCRdb lists only in-frame clones, some missing. The sample records some 96,000 clones, around 47% being singletons. The source material was PBMCs. The receptor set was obtained from a woman aged 40 to 50 in good health. Some clones in this sample may be carry-over from other donors' samples.

This clone was found many times. This CDR3 is also generated by other DNA sequences in the sample. The chain uses TRBV7-9 and TRBJ2-4, with D perhaps assigned TRBD1 or TRBD2 (6 bases each). Germline V gene data show CDR1 as SEHNR and CDR2 as FQNEAQ (reference sequence). The CDR3 is made up of 14 amino acids. The germline V and J ends were trimmed by 1 base and 9 bases, with 13 bases remaining between them. As DNA, the CDR3 is TGTGCCAGCAGCTTAGGGGGGGCTGAACCCATTCAGTACTTC. Its protein is CASSLGGAEPIQYF.

This clone was detected a few times. The chain links TRBV11-2 to TRBJ1-2, with D hard to call. The CDR3 consists of 12 residues. The V gene lost 4 bases and the J gene lost 8 bases, with 11 bases spanning the gap. Germline V CDR1 and CDR2: SGHAT, FQNNGV. The CDR3 DNA reads TGTGCCAGCAGCTACTCGGGAGGCGGCTACACCTTC. This translates into CASSYSGGGYTF.

There are a few counts of this clone. V usage is TRBV6-5 and J usage is TRBJ2-5; D is undetermined. V shed 7 bases and J shed 5 bases, with 17 bases lying between them. The CDR3 is made up of 14 amino acids. Germline CDR1 is MNHEY and CDR2 is SVGAGI. The CDR3 loop reads CASMGPPRAETQYF. The CDR3 bases are TGTGCCAGCATGGGCCCCCCCCGCGCGGAGACCCAGTACTTC.

The sample holds many counts of this clone. The genes are TRBV25-1 and TRBJ1-2, with D hard to call. This CDR3 region has 13 residues. The germline V and J ends were trimmed by 2 bases and 5 bases, with 9 bases remaining between them. CDR1 is MGHDK, CDR2 SYGVNS, per germline. The CDR3 DNA is TGTGCCAGCAGTGAAAAATTTGGGTATGGCTACACCTTC. Translating it yields CASSEKFGYGYTF.

This clone was detected many times. The chain links TRBV7-9 to TRBJ2-7, with D unclear. Germline V lookup: CDR1 SEHNR, CDR2 FQNEAQ (reference sequence). V was clipped by 7 bases and J by 1 base, with 14 bases between them. The CDR3 has 14 residues. The CDR3 loop is CASTPRGLSYEQYF. The CDR3 DNA reads TGTGCCAGCACCCCCCGTGGGCTGTCCTACGAGCAGTACTTC. Full variable domain (rest looked up from reference TRBV7-9 and TRBJ2-7): DTGVSQNPRHKITKRGQNVTFRCDPISEHNRLYWYRQTLGQGPEFLTYFQNEAQLEKSRLLSDRFSAERPKGSFSTLEIQRTEQGDSAMYLCASTPRGLSYEQYFGPGTRLTVT.